Below, 19 T cell receptor beta chains from the same sample are listed, as sequenced in a study of a mutant IDH1 vaccine in newly diagnosed glioma. Only in-frame clones appear in the TCRdb table, and some are missing; sequencing was by immunoSEQ multiplex PCR. The table has over 9,000 clones, more than 75% seen once. What these receptors recognize is not known. Time point in this sample: week 5, during vaccination. A single vaccine dose contained 300 ug of mutant IDH1 20-mer peptide, and topical imiquimod was used with it. The sample was PBMCs, taken from a glioma patient whose treatment included an IDH1 peptide vaccine. The receptors were gathered from a middle-aged woman with glioma. Some clones in this sample may be carry-over from other donors' samples.

V usage is TRBV5-1 and J usage is TRBJ2-3; the D gene is possibly TRBD1 (6 bases). Deletions cut 4 bases from V and 3 bases from J, with 18 bases between. Germline values: CDR1 SGHRS, CDR2 YFSETQ. The CDR3 is made up of 16 amino acids. CDR3 DNA sequence: TGCGCCAGCAGCACCACCGACAGGCTAGGGACAGATACGCAGTATTTT. Translation gives CASSTTDRLGTDTQYF.

A note on this clone: Other DNA sequences within the sample encode an identical CDR3. The V call is TRBV7-9, the J call TRBJ2-7; no definite D call. V dropped 4 bases and J dropped 4 bases, with 5 bases sitting between them. CDR3 length: 11 amino acids. Germline values: CDR1 SEHNR, CDR2 FQNEAQ (reference sequence). The CDR3 reads CASSSLYEQYF. The CDR3 DNA reads TGTGCCAGCAGCTCATTGTACGAGCAGTACTTC.

The chain links TRBV7-2 to TRBJ1-4, with TRBD1 as a possible D gene (5 bases). Per the germline V gene, CDR1 is SGHTA and CDR2 is FQGNSA. The ends were cut back, 1 base at V and 7 bases at J, with 10 bases in the middle. The length of the CDR3 is 14 residues. CDR3 bases: TGTGCCAGCAGCTTAGAGTGGACATCTGAAAAACTGTTTTTT. Amino acids: CASSLEWTSEKLFF.

V is TRBV19 and J is TRBJ1-2, with D unclear. The V end lost 3 bases, the J end lost 8 bases, and 16 bases lay between the germline ends. The CDR3 runs to 14 residues. Per germline, CDR1 LNHDA and CDR2 SQIVND (reference sequence). CDR3 loop: CASSIGSYLQGYTF. The CDR3, as DNA: TGTGCCAGTAGTATCGGATCCTATCTCCAGGGCTACACCTTC.

This chain uses TRBV11-2 with TRBJ1-2; maybe TRBD1 (5 bases). Per the germline V gene, CDR1 is SGHAT and CDR2 is FQNNGV. This CDR3 spans 13 amino acids. V shed 5 bases and J shed 4 bases, with 11 bases lying between them. The CDR3 nucleotides read TGTGCCAGCAGCCTGGGACTGACCTATGGCTACACCTTC. This translates into CASSLGLTYGYTF.

The gene calls are TRBV5-6 and TRBJ2-3; D is unresolved. The germline V and J ends were trimmed by 0 bases and 0 bases, with 8 bases remaining between them. From germline, CDR1 is SGHDT and CDR2 YYEEEE. The CDR3 is 15 residues long. CDR3 sequence reads: CASSLGHPSTDTQYF. The CDR3 nucleotides are TGTGCCAGCAGCTTGGGACATCCAAGCACAGATACGCAGTATTTT. The full variable domain, with the rest looked up from reference TRBV5-6 and TRBJ2-3, is DAGVTQSPTHLIKTRGQQVTLRCSPKSGHDTVSWYQQALGQGPQFIFQYYEEEERQRGNFPDRFSGHQFPNYSSELNVNALLLGDSALYLCASSLGHPSTDTQYFGPGTRLTVL.

V and J are TRBV15 and TRBJ2-7; D is perhaps TRBD1 (6 bases). Per germline, CDR1 LNHNV and CDR2 YYDKDF (reference sequence). V was cut by 4 bases and J by 1 base, with 11 bases left in between. CDR3 length: 14 amino acids. In nucleotides, the CDR3 is TGTGCCACCAGCATTCAGACAGGTTCCTACGAGCAGTACTTC. Amino acids: CATSIQTGSYEQYF.

The chain links TRBV7-9 to TRBJ1-1; unclear D gene. The V gene's germline CDR1 is SEHNR and CDR2 FQNEAQ (reference sequence). Trimming took 4 bases from V and 1 from J, leaving 16 bases between them. This CDR3 has 16 residues. The CDR3 coding sequence is TGTGCCAGCAGCTCCCTAAATCCACAACCGAACACTGAAGCTTTCTTT. Protein: CASSSLNPQPNTEAFF.

The V call is TRBV7-9, the J call TRBJ1-1; D is uncertain. Germline V lookup: CDR1 SEHNR, CDR2 FQNEAQ (reference sequence). V was clipped by 1 base and J by 1 base, with 4 bases between them. The CDR3 has 13 residues. This CDR3 is CASSLVGNTEAFF. Written as DNA, the CDR3 is TGTGCCAGCAGCTTAGTAGGGAACACTGAAGCTTTCTTT.

This sequence joins TRBV25-1 and TRBJ2-3; the match to TRBD2 covers 9 bases. There are 16 residues in the CDR3. Germline V CDR1 and CDR2: MGHDK, SYGVNS. V lost 4 bases to trimming and J lost 7 bases; unmatched junction nucleotides: 12. The CDR3 DNA reads TGTGCCAGCAGTGCCCATGGGAGCGGGGGGACCTATACGCAGTATTTT. Protein: CASSAHGSGGTYTQYF.

The chain combines TRBV29-1 with TRBJ2-2; D is ambiguous. V was shortened by 5 bases and J by 0 bases, with 10 bases between the two germline ends. CDR1 and CDR2 from the germline V gene are SQVTM and ANQGSEA. CDR3 length equals 14 residues. CDR3 protein: CSVYTSSNTGELFF. CDR3 coding DNA: TGCAGCGTTTACACCTCCTCGAACACCGGGGAGCTGTTTTTT.

This chain links TRBV7-3 with TRBJ2-5; D is possibly TRBD1 or TRBD2 (8 bases each). Germline V gene lookup returns CDR1 SGHTA and CDR2 FQGTGA. The CDR3 has 15 residues. Trimming stripped 6 bases from V and 3 bases from J, with 17 bases between. The CDR3 loop reads CASSRTGRGEETQYF. DNA of the CDR3: TGTGCCAGCAGTCGGACAGGGCGGGGGGAAGAGACCCAGTACTTC.

V and J are TRBV10-1 and TRBJ1-1; unclear D gene. V lost 9 bases to trimming and J lost 3 bases, with 8 bases between them. The germline CDR1 and CDR2 sequences are WNHNN and SYGVQD (reference sequence). The CDR3 extends over 11 amino acids. CDR3 sequence reads: CARQSDTEAFF. CDR3 in DNA: TGCGCCAGACAGTCTGACACTGAAGCTTTCTTT.

V gene TRBV6-5 combines with J gene TRBJ2-5; D perhaps matches TRBD1 (5 bases). V was clipped by 4 bases and J by 4 bases, with 10 bases between them. The CDR3 contains 13 residues. CDR1 is MNHEY and CDR2 is SVGAGI in the germline V gene. The CDR3 DNA reads TGTGCCAGCAGTTCCCAGGGTGGAGAGACCCAGTACTTC. This translates into CASSSQGGETQYF.

The chain has TRBV5-4 and TRBJ1-1, with a tentative D call TRBD1 (5 bases). V was cut by 0 bases and J by 2 bases, with 11 bases left in between. This CDR3 comprises 15 residues. Germline V gene sequence: CDR1 SGHNT, CDR2 YYREEE (reference sequence). The CDR3 loop is CASSLAGTANTEAFF. The CDR3 DNA reads TGTGCCAGCAGCTTGGCCGGGACGGCTAACACTGAAGCTTTCTTT.

The chain combines TRBV11-2 with TRBJ2-7; either TRBD1 or TRBD2 may supply D (5 bases each). V gave up 5 bases and J gave up 1 base, with 12 bases separating them. This CDR3 region has 14 residues. Per germline, CDR1 SGHAT and CDR2 FQNNGV. CDR3 loop: CASSARDPSYEQYF. The CDR3 DNA follows: TGTGCCAGCAGCGCTCGGGACCCTTCCTACGAGCAGTACTTC.

The J gene is TRBJ1-5, the V gene TRBV7-2; 9 bases match TRBD1. After removal of 2 bases from V and 5 bases from J, the junction contained 1 base not matched to a gene. Germline assignment: CDR1 SGHTA and CDR2 FQGNSA. CDR3 length: 14 residues. The CDR3 loop reads CASSLWTGDQPQHF. In nucleotides, the CDR3 is TGTGCCAGCAGCTTATGGACAGGGGATCAGCCCCAGCATTTT. The full variable domain, completed using reference TRBV7-2 and TRBJ1-5, is GAGVSQSPSNKVTEKGKDVELRCDPISGHTALYWYRQSLGQGLEFLIYFQGNSAPDKSGLPSDRFSAERTGGSVSTLTIQRTQQEDSAVYLCASSLWTGDQPQHFGDGTRLSIL.

The chain employs TRBV5-1 and TRBJ2-6; TRBD1 is a possible D gene (5 bases). The CDR3 runs to 18 residues. Germline V lookup: CDR1 SGHRS, CDR2 YFSETQ. Trimming pared 3 bases from V and 0 bases from J, leaving 16 bases between. CDR3 bases: TGCGCCAGCAGCTCCTTGACAGTCCCAAACTCTGGGGCCAACGTCCTGACTTTC. Protein: CASSSLTVPNSGANVLTF.

The chain carries TRBV6-1 and TRBJ2-1; 10 bases are shared with TRBD2. The CDR3 loop spans 15 amino acids. With V trimmed by 4 bases and J by 6 bases, 6 bases remained unmatched. The V gene's germline CDR1 is MNHNS and CDR2 SASEGT. CDR3 protein: CASSVSGGTPNEQFF. CDR3 bases: TGTGCCAGCAGTGTTAGCGGGGGGACCCCCAATGAGCAGTTCTTC.